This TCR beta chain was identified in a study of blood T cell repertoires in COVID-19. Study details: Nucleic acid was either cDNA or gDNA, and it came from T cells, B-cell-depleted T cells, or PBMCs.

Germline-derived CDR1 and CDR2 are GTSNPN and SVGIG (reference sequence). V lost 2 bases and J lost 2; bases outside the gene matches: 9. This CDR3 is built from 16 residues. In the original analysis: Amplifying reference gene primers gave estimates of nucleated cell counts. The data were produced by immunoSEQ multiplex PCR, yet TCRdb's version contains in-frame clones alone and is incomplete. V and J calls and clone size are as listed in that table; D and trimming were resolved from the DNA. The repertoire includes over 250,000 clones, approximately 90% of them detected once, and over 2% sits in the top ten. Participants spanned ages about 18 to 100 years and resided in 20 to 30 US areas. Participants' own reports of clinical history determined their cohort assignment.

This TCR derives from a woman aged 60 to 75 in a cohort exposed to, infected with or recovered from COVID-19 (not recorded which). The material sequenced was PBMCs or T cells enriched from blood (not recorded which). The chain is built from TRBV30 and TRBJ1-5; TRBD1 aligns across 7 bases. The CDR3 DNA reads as TGTGCCTGGAGTATTTCAGGGGGTCGCGGCAATCAGCCCCAGCATTTT. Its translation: CAWSISGGRGNQPQHF. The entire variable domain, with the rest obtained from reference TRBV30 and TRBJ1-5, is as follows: SQTIHQWPATLVQPVGSPLSLECTVEGTSNPNLYWYRQAAGRGLQLLFYSVGIGQISSEVPQNLSASRPQDRQFILSSKKLLLSDSGFYLCAWSISGGRGNQPQHFGDGTRLSIL.